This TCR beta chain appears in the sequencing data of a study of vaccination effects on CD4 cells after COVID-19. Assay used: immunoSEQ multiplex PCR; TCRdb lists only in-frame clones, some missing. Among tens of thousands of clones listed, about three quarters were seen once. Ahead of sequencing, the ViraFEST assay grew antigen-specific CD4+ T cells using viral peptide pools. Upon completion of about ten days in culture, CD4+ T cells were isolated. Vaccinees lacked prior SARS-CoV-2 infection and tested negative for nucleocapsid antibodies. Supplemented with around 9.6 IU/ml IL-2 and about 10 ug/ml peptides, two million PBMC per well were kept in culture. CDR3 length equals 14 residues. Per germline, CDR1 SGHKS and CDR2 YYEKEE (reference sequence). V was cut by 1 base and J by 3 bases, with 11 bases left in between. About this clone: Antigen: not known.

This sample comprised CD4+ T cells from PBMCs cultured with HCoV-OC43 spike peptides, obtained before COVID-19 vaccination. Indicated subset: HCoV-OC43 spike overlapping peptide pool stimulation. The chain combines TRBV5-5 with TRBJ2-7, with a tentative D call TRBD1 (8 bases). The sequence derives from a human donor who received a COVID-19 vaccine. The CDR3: CASSLTGGGYEQYF. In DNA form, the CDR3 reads TGTGCCAGCAGCTTGACAGGGGGGGGCTACGAGCAGTACTTC.